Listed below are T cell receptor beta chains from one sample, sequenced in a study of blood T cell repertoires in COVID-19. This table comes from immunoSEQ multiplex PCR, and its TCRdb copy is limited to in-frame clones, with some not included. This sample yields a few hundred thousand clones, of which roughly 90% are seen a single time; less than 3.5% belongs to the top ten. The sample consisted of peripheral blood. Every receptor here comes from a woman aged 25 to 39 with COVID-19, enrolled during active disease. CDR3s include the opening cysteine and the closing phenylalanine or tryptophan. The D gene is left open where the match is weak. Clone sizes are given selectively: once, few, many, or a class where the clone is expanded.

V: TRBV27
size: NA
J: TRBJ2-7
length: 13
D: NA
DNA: TGTGCCAGCAGTTTCCAGAGGTCCTACGAGCAGTACTTC
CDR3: CASSFQRSYEQYF

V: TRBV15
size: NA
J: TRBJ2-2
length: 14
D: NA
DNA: TGTGCCACCAGCAGAGATGGGGAGGTCGGGGAGCTGTTTTTT
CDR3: CATSRDGEVGELFF

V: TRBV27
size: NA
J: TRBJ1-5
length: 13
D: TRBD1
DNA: TGTGCCGCAGGGGACAGGGAGAACCAGCCCCAGCATTTT
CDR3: CAAGDRENQPQHF

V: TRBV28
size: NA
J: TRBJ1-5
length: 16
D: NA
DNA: TGTGCCAGCAGTTTCCGTCGGGGTCTTAGCAATCAGCCCCAGCATTTT
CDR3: CASSFRRGLSNQPQHF

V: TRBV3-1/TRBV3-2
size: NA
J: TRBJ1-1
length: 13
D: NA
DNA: TGTGCCAGCAGCCAAGTCGACGGGACTGAAGCTTTCTTT
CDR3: CASSQVDGTEAFF

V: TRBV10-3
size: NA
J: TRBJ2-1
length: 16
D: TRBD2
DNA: TGTGCCATCAGGGACCCGGGGACTAGCGGGAGCAATGAGCAGTTCTTC
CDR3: CAIRDPGTSGSNEQFF

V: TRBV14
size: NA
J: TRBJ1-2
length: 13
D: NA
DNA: TGTGCCAGCAGCCAAGATCTCGGCTATGGCTACACCTTC
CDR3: CASSQDLGYGYTF

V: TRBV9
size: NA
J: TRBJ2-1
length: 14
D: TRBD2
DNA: TGTGCCAGCGGGACGACGGGAGGGAGTAATGAGCAGTTCTTC
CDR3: CASGTTGGSNEQFF

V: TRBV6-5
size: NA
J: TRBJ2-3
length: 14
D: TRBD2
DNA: TGTGCCAGCAATAGAGCGGGAGGGGCAGATACGCAGTATTTT
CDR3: CASNRAGGADTQYF

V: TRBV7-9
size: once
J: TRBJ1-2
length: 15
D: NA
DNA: TGTGCCAGCAGCCAACCGGGGGGGGCTAACTATGGCTACACCTTC
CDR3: CASSQPGGANYGYTF

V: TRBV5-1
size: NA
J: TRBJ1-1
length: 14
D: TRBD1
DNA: TGCGCCAGCAGCTTGGAGACAGGGGGGACTGAAGCTTTCTTT
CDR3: CASSLETGGTEAFF

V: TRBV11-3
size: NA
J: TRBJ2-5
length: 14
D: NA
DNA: TGTGCCAGCAGCTTAGGAGGAAAACAAGAGACCCAGTACTTC
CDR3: CASSLGGKQETQYF

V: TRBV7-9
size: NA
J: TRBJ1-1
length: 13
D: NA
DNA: TGTGCCAGCAGCTTAGAACAGAACACTGAAGCTTTCTTT
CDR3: CASSLEQNTEAFF

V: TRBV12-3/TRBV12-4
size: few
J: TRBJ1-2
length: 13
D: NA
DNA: TGTGCCAGCAGTTTAGCCGGGTCCTATGGCTACACCTTC
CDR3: CASSLAGSYGYTF

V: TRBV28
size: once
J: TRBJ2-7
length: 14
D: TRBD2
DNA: TGTGCCAGCAGTTTATCGGGGACTAGTCACGAGCAGTACTTC
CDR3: CASSLSGTSHEQYF

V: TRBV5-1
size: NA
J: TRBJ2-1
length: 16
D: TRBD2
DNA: TGCGCCAGCAGCTTGGTTGGGACTAGCATAGGGGATGAGCAGTTCTTC
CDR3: CASSLVGTSIGDEQFF

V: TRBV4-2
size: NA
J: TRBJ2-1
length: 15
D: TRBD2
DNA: TGTGCCAGCAGAGAGCGGGAGAACTCCTACAATGAGCAGTTCTTC
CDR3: CASRERENSYNEQFF

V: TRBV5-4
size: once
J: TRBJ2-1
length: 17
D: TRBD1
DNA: TGTGCCAGCAGCGTGTCGCCCGGGACAGCAAGAAGGAATGAGCAGTTCTTC
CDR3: CASSVSPGTARRNEQFF

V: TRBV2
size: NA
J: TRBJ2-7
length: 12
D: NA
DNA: TGTGCCAGCGGGGAGCGGTCCTACGAGCAGTACTTC
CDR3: CASGERSYEQYF

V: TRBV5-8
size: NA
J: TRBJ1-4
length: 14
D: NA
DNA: TGTGCCAGCGGTTGGAGACGGTCTAATGAAAAACTGTTTTTT
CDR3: CASGWRRSNEKLFF

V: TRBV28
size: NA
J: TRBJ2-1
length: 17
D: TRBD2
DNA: TGTGCCAGCAGTGTCAAACTAGCGGAGATCTCCTACAATGAGCAGTTCTTC
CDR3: CASSVKLAEISYNEQFF

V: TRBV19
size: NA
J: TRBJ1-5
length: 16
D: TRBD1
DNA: TGTGCCAGTAGTACTCGGACAGGTAATAGCAATCAGCCCCAGCATTTT
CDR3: CASSTRTGNSNQPQHF

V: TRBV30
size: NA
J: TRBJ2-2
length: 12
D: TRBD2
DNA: TGCTCTCTAGCGGGAGGTGTCGGGGAGCTGTTTTTT
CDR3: CSLAGGVGELFF

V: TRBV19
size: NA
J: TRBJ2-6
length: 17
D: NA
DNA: TGTGCCAGTACCACGACAGCTACCCCCCCTGGGGCCAACGTCCTGACTTTC
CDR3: CASTTTATPPGANVLTF

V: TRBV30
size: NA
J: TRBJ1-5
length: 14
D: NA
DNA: TGTGCCTGGAGTGCAGGGGTAAAAGATCAGCCCCAGCATTTT
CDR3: CAWSAGVKDQPQHF

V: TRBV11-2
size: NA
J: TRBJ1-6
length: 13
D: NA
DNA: TGTGCCAGCGGTTTGGGGGGAAACTCACCCCTCCACTTT
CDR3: CASGLGGNSPLHF

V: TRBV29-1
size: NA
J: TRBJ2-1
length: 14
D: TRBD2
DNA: TGCAGCGTTGAAGGCCTAGCGGATGGGAATGAGCAGTTCTTC
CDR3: CSVEGLADGNEQFF

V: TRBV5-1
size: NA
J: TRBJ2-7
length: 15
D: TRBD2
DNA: TGCGCCAGCAGCCGCCAGACTAGCGGGAACTACGAGCAGTACTTC
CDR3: CASSRQTSGNYEQYF

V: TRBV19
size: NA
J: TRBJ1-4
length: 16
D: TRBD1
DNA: TGTGCCAGTAGTACCGGGACAGGGGGCCTTAATGAAAAACTGTTTTTT
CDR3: CASSTGTGGLNEKLFF

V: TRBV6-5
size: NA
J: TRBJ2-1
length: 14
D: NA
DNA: TGTGCCACCCATAAGGGCGGGACCTACAATGAGCAGTTCTTC
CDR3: CATHKGGTYNEQFF

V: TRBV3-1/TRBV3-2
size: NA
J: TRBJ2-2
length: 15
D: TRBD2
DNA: TGTGCCAGCAGTTCACGGACTAGCGTCATCGGGGAGCTGTTTTTT
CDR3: CASSSRTSVIGELFF

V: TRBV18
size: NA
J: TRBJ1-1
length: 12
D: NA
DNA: TGTGCCAGCTCACCAGGACAGTATGAAGCTTTCTTT
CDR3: CASSPGQYEAFF

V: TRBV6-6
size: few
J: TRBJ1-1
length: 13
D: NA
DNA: TGTGCCAGCAGTTACTACACAGGGACTGAAGCTTTCTTT
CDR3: CASSYYTGTEAFF

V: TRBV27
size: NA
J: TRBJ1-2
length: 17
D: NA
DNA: TGTGCCAGCAGTTTTTCAAGGCCGGTCGGGAATCCCTATGGCTACACCTTC
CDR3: CASSFSRPVGNPYGYTF

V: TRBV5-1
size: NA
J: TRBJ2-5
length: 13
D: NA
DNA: TGCGCCAGCAGATTTAGCGGAGCAGAGACCCAGTACTTC
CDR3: CASRFSGAETQYF

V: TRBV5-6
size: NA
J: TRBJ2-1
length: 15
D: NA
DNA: TGTGCCAGCAGCTTTAATTGGGCCTCCTACAATGAGCAGTTCTTC
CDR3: CASSFNWASYNEQFF

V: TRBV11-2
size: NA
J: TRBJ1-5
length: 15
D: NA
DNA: TGTGCCAGCAGCCCCGCAGGACTGGGTACCCAGCCCCAGCATTTT
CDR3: CASSPAGLGTQPQHF

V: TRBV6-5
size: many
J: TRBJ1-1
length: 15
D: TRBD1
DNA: TGTGCCAGCAGTCCCATCCGCGGACAGGGGGTTGAAGCTTTCTTT
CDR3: CASSPIRGQGVEAFF

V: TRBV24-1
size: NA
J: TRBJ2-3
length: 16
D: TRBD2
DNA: TGTGCCACCAGTGAACCCGGGACTAGTGGCACAGATACGCAGTATTTT
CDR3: CATSEPGTSGTDTQYF

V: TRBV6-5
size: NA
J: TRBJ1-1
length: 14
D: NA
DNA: TGTGCCAGCAGTCTCGGAGGGGAGAACACTGAAGCTTTCTTT
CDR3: CASSLGGENTEAFF

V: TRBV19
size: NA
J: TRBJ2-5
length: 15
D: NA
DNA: TGTGCCAGTAGTATAAAAATATCCGTTCAAGAGACCCAGTACTTC
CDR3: CASSIKISVQETQYF

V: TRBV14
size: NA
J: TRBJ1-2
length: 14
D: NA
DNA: TGTGCCAGCAGCCAAGATCCCAGGGGCTATGGCTACACCTTC
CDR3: CASSQDPRGYGYTF

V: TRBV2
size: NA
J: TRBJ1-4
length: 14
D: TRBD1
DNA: TGTGCCAGCAGGCGGACAGGAGGCAATGAAAAACTGTTTTTT
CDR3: CASRRTGGNEKLFF

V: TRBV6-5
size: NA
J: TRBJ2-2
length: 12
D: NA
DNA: TGTGCCAGCAGTCGGGGTACCGGGGAGCTGTTTTTT
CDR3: CASSRGTGELFF

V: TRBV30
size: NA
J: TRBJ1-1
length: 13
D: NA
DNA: TGTGCCTGGAAAGACAGCTTGGGCACTGAAGCTTTCTTT
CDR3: CAWKDSLGTEAFF

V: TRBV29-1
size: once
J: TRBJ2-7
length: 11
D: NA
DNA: TGCAGCGCCCGGGGAGCCTACGAGCAGTACTTC
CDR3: CSARGAYEQYF

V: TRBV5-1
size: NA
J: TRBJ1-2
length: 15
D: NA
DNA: TGCGCCAGCAGCTTTAACCGCGGGACGGACTATGGCTACACCTTC
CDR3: CASSFNRGTDYGYTF

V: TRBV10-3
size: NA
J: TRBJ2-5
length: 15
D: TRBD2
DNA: TGTGCCATCTCAACTAGCGGGGTGATGGGAGAGACCCAGTACTTC
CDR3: CAISTSGVMGETQYF

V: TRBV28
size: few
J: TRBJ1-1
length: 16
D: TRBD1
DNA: TGTGCCAGCAGGCCGACAGGGATTGGCCTGAACACTGAAGCTTTCTTT
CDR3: CASRPTGIGLNTEAFF

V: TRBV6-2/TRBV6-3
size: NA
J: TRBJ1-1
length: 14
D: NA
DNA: TGTGCCAGCAGTTACTCGAATGAGGGCTCTGAAGCTTTCTTT
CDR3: CASSYSNEGSEAFF

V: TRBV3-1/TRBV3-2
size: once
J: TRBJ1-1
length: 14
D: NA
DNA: TGTGCCAGCAGCCGCGGACAGACTAACACTGAAGCTTTCTTT
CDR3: CASSRGQTNTEAFF

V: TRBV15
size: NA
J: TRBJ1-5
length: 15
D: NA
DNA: TGTGCCACCGGTCGGGATCCTTCTGGAGGTCAGCCCCAGCATTTT
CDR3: CATGRDPSGGQPQHF

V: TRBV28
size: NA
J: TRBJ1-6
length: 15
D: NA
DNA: TGTGCCAGCAGGATAGTGAGCTCCTATAATTCACCCCTCCACTTT
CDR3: CASRIVSSYNSPLHF

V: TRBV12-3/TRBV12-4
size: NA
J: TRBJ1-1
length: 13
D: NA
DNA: TGTGCCAGCAGTTGGGGCCCAACAGGGGAAGCTTTCTTT
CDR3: CASSWGPTGEAFF

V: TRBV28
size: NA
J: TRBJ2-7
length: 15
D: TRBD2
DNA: TGTGCCAGCAGTTCCCCTAGCGGTAGCTCCTACGAGCAGTACTTC
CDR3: CASSSPSGSSYEQYF

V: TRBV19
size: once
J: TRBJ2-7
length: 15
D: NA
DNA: TGTGCCAGTAGTCCGTACGAGACAAACTCCTACGAGCAGTACTTC
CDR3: CASSPYETNSYEQYF

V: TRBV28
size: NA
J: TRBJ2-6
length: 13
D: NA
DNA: TGTGCCAGCATTAGATCTGGGGCCAACGTCCTGACTTTC
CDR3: CASIRSGANVLTF

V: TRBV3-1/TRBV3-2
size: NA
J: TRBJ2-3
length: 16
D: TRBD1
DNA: TGTGCCAGCAGCCAAGGCTACAGGGGGGCCACAGATACGCAGTATTTT
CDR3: CASSQGYRGATDTQYF

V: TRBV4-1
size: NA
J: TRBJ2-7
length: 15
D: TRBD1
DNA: TGCGCCAGCAGCTCCCCGACAGGGCTCTCCTACGAGCAGTACTTC
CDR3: CASSSPTGLSYEQYF

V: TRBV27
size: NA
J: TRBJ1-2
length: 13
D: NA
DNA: TGTGCCAGCAGTGTAGACAGGTCCTATGGCTACACCTTC
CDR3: CASSVDRSYGYTF